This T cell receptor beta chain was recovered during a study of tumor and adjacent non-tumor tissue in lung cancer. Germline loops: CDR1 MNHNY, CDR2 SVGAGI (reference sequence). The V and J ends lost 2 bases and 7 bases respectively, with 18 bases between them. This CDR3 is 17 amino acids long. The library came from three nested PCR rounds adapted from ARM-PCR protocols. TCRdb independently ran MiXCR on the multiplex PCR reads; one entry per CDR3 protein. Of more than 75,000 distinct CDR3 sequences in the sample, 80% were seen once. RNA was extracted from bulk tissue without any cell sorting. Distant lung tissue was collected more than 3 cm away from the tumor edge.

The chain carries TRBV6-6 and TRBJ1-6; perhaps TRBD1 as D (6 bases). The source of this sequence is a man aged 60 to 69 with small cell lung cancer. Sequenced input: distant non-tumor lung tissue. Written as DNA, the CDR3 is TGTGCCAGCAGTTACCCACCTGGGCAGGGGACCAATTCACCCCTCCACTTT. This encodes CASSYPPGQGTNSPLHF.